What follows are 23 T cell receptor beta chains derived from one specimen sequenced in a study of CD4 T cells in relation to SARS-CoV-2 and coronaviruses. Data came from immunoSEQ multiplex PCR; TCRdb stores just in-frame clones and leaves some out. The top ten hold roughly 4.7% of the sample, which has about 40,000 clones, approximately 82% seen once. These receptors have no identified antigens. The sequenced sample was naive CD4+ T cells from PBMCs, cultured in vitro. This sample's subset: naive CD4+ T cells isolated by negative enrichment. The receptors were gathered from an adult with COVID-19.

This chain links TRBV28 with TRBJ2-7; D uncertain. Germline V CDR1 and CDR2: MDHEN, SYDVKM. The germline V and J ends were trimmed by 6 bases and 2 bases, with 11 bases remaining between them. This CDR3 spans 13 amino acids. CDR3 sequence: CASSRQVPYEQYF. The CDR3 DNA follows: TGTGCCAGCAGCCGCCAGGTTCCCTACGAGCAGTACTTC.

The chain recombines TRBV19 with TRBJ2-7; 10 nucleotides agree with TRBD1. The CDR3 is 14 residues long. Germline loops: CDR1 LNHDA, CDR2 SQIVND (reference sequence). Germline trimming cut 7 bases from V and 5 bases from J; bases unmatched to any gene: 8. The CDR3 protein is CASKGGTGAHEQYF. The CDR3 DNA follows: TGTGCCAGTAAAGGAGGGACAGGGGCCCACGAGCAGTACTTC.

The chain is built from TRBV3-1 (or the pseudogene TRBV3-2) and TRBJ1-5, with no clear D. Germline V gene sequence: CDR1 LGHDT, CDR2 YNNKEL (reference sequence). The CDR3 spans 13 residues. Deletions cut 2 bases from V and 4 bases from J, with 6 bases between. CDR3 residues: CASSQQTNQPQHF. The DNA of the CDR3 is TGTGCCAGCAGCCAACAGACGAATCAGCCCCAGCATTTT.

V usage is TRBV30 and J usage is TRBJ2-7; 8 bases match TRBD1. Germline CDR1 and CDR2: GTSNPN and SVGIG (reference sequence). CDR3 length: 13 residues. V shed 5 bases and J 1 base; nucleotides not matched to a gene: 4. The CDR3 sequence: CAWAGTGSYEQYF. CDR3 in DNA: TGTGCCTGGGCCGGGACAGGTTCCTACGAGCAGTACTTC.

The V gene is TRBV7-9, the J gene TRBJ2-7; either TRBD1 or TRBD2 may fit D (5 bases each). Germline V gives CDR1 SEHNR, CDR2 FQNEAQ (reference sequence). The CDR3 has 18 residues. Trimming cost V 2 bases and J 2 bases, with 22 bases left between them. The CDR3 DNA is TGTGCCAGCAGCTTAAGTGCGGCTAAACGGGGCACGGCCTACGAGCAGTACTTC. This sequence encodes CASSLSAAKRGTAYEQYF. Looking up the rest from reference TRBV7-9 and TRBJ2-7 gives the full variable domain: DTGVSQNPRHKITKRGQNVTFRCDPISEHNRLYWYRQTLGQGPEFLTYFQNEAQLEKSRLLSDRFSAERPKGSFSTLEIQRTEQGDSAMYLCASSLSAAKRGTAYEQYFGPGTRLTVT.

The chain uses TRBV12-5 and TRBJ2-3; D remains ambiguous. Germline V gene lookup returns CDR1 LGHNT and CDR2 FRNRAP. CDR3 length equals 14 residues. Trimming took 6 bases from V and 0 from J, leaving 10 bases between them. The CDR3 spells CASGRDGSTDTQYF. The CDR3 DNA follows: TGTGCTAGTGGCAGAGACGGTAGCACAGATACGCAGTATTTT.

This clone turned up a few times. This sequence joins TRBV2 and TRBJ1-2; 9 bases match TRBD1. In germline, CDR1 is SNHLY, CDR2 FYNNEI. The CDR3 runs 15 residues. Germline trimming cut 8 bases from V and 1 base from J; bases unmatched to any gene: 8. The CDR3 loop is CASEVDRGNNYGYTF. The CDR3 nucleotides read TGTGCCAGCGAAGTCGACAGGGGGAATAACTATGGCTACACCTTC.

The chain links TRBV15 to TRBJ2-7, with 10 bases lining up with TRBD1. Germline values: CDR1 LNHNV, CDR2 YYDKDF (reference sequence). V lost 0 bases, J lost 4 bases, and 12 bases stayed unmatched. This CDR3 has 18 amino acids. For the CDR3, the DNA is TGTGCCACCAGCAGAGATCTGCGGCGGGACAGGGGTCGTTACGAGCAGTACTTC. This gives the protein CATSRDLRRDRGRYEQYF.

Here the CDR3 DNA reads TGTGCCAGCAGTTTATCTCGGAACACTGAAGCTTTCTTT. It specifies CASSLSRNTEAFF. The chain is built from TRBV12-3 or TRBV12-4 and TRBJ1-1; D is unclear. The ends were cut back, 2 bases at V and 1 base at J, with 5 bases in the middle. The CDR3 length is 13 residues.

A single count supports this clone. The chain combines TRBV5-1 with TRBJ2-5, with unresolved D. Trimming pared 3 bases from V and 5 bases from J, leaving 8 bases between. Looked up from germline, CDR1 is SGHRS and CDR2 is YFSETQ. The CDR3 sequence is 12 residues long. Here the CDR3 DNA reads TGCGCCAGCAGCTGGGCTTTGGAGACCCAGTACTTC. Translated, it gives CASSWALETQYF.

The chain combines TRBV28 with TRBJ2-1; 7 bases line up with TRBD2. Germline CDR1 is MDHEN and CDR2 is SYDVKM. Trimming removed 5 bases from V and 3 bases from J; junction bases left unmatched: 10. The CDR3 extends over 16 amino acids. The CDR3 DNA reads as TGTGCCAGCAGTCCCCAGGCGGGAGCATTCTACAATGAGCAGTTCTTC. Translating it yields CASSPQAGAFYNEQFF.

The chain uses TRBV4-3 and TRBJ2-1; D not resolved. V was clipped by 0 bases and J by 2 bases, with 11 bases between them. CDR1 and CDR2 from the germline V gene are LGHNA and YSLEER. The CDR3 is 16 residues long. Written as DNA, the CDR3 is TGCGCCAGCAGCCAAGAAGCGACGGCCCCCTACAATGAGCAGTTCTTC. Amino acids: CASSQEATAPYNEQFF.

The J gene is TRBJ2-1, the V gene TRBV27, with a tentative D call TRBD2 (6 bases). V lost 6 bases and J lost 3, with 18 bases in between. In germline, CDR1 is MNHEY, CDR2 SMNVEV (reference sequence). This CDR3 has 16 amino acids. As DNA, the CDR3 is TGTGCCAGCAGGAGAGTAGGCGGGGCGAACTACAATGAGCAGTTCTTC. As protein: CASRRVGGANYNEQFF.

V usage is TRBV18 and J usage is TRBJ2-3; 7 bases line up with TRBD1. The trim removed 4 bases at V and 6 bases at J, leaving 13 bases unmatched. The CDR3 length is 16 residues. CDR1 is KGHSH and CDR2 is LQKENI in the germline V gene. The CDR3 DNA sequence: TGTGCCAGCTCACGCAACGCTGGACAGGCTGGGGATACGCAGTATTTT. Its protein is CASSRNAGQAGDTQYF.

The rearrangement uses TRBV7-6 and TRBJ1-4; D gene uncertain. The length of the CDR3 is 16 residues. Germline CDR1 reads SGHVS; CDR2 reads FNYEAQ. With 3 bases removed from V and 2 bases from J, the gap between germline ends came to 13 bases. The CDR3 sequence: CASSLGVGVTNEKLFF. CDR3 DNA sequence: TGTGCCAGCAGCTTGGGTGTTGGAGTGACTAATGAAAAACTGTTTTTT.

This clone has just a few counts. Here the CDR3 reads CASSLGTSGAYEQYF. In DNA, the CDR3 is TGCGCCAGCAGCCTCGGGACTAGCGGGGCGTACGAGCAGTACTTC. The chain uses TRBV5-1 and TRBJ2-7; 13 bases align to TRBD2. Germline CDR1 reads SGHRS; CDR2 reads YFSETQ. V lost 4 bases and J lost 4; bases outside the gene matches: 5. The CDR3 runs 15 residues.

This clone was observed a handful of times. The chain employs TRBV15 and TRBJ1-2; the D is unclear. Germline loops: CDR1 LNHNV, CDR2 YYDKDF (reference sequence). CDR3 length equals 12 residues. V gave up 0 bases and J gave up 4 bases, with 3 bases separating them. The CDR3 bases are TGTGCCACCAGCAGAGATGCCTATGGCTACACCTTC. Protein sequence: CATSRDAYGYTF.

The chain has TRBV28 and TRBJ2-7; 9 bases are a match to TRBD2. V was pared by 2 bases and J by 4 bases, with 6 bases of the junction left unmatched. This CDR3 has 15 amino acids. CDR1 and CDR2 (germline): MDHEN, SYDVKM. CDR3 DNA sequence: TGTGCCAGCAGTTTAATGCGACTAGCGGATTACGAGCAGTACTTC. It is translated as CASSLMRLADYEQYF.

The rearrangement links TRBV25-1 to TRBJ1-1; no clear D gene. CDR3 length: 13 amino acids. Germline assignment: CDR1 MGHDK and CDR2 SYGVNS. Between the trimmed V and J ends, which lost 5 bases and 3 bases, there was a span of 10 bases. The CDR3 DNA is TGTGCCAGCAGTTCAAGCTTGGACACTGAAGCTTTCTTT. Protein product: CASSSSLDTEAFF.

The rearrangement links TRBV18 to TRBJ2-3, with 12 bases lining up with TRBD2. Germline V lookup: CDR1 KGHSH, CDR2 LQKENI. The junction had 1 base not matched to a gene; V was cut back by 3 bases and J by 0 bases. This CDR3 has 16 amino acids. The CDR3 DNA sequence: TGTGCCAGCTCACCCGGACTAGCGGGAAGCACAGATACGCAGTATTTT. It translates to CASSPGLAGSTDTQYF.

The rearrangement links TRBV28 to TRBJ2-1, with 13 bases lining up with TRBD2. The CDR3 has 17 residues. Germline CDR1 MDHEN, CDR2 SYDVKM. The trim removed 7 bases at V and 2 bases at J, leaving 8 bases unmatched. In DNA form, the CDR3 reads TGTGCCAGCAAAAAGGGACTAGCGGGACCCCCCTACAATGAGCAGTTCTTC. This encodes CASKKGLAGPPYNEQFF.

The chain links TRBV5-5 to TRBJ2-3, with TRBD2 matching 10 bases. The CDR3 contains 16 residues. Germline CDR1 SGHKS, CDR2 YYEKEE (reference sequence). V gave up 4 bases and J gave up 2 bases; unmatched junction bases: 7. The CDR3 coding sequence is TGTGCCAGCAGCACTCTAGCGGGAGACCCCACAGATACGCAGTATTTT. Translation: CASSTLAGDPTDTQYF.

V gene TRBV30 combines with J gene TRBJ1-3; D is unresolved. Germline V lookup: CDR1 GTSNPN, CDR2 SVGIG (reference sequence). V was shortened by 3 bases and J by 2 bases, with 11 bases between the two germline ends. The CDR3 runs 14 residues. CDR3 region: CAWRAPPAGNTIYF. The CDR3 bases are TGTGCCTGGAGGGCGCCTCCGGCTGGAAACACCATATATTTT.